This T cell receptor beta chain was sequenced during a study of blood T cell repertoires in COVID-19. Turning to the study itself: T cells, B-cell-depleted T cells, or PBMCs provided the cDNA or gDNA that served as material.

V shed 4 bases and J 4 bases; nucleotides not matched to a gene: 3. CDR3 size: 13 residues. Germline V gives CDR1 SGHKS, CDR2 YYEKEE (reference sequence). This clone was found once. Seattle patients were enrolled while actively infected and followed longitudinally. The protocol was immunoSEQ multiplex PCR, while the TCRdb copy is restricted to in-frame clones and leaves out a portion. The sample records 200,000 to 300,000 clones, around nine tenths being singletons. The receptor was isolated from a man younger than 40 with COVID-19, enrolled during active disease. The sequencing input was peripheral blood. The chain links TRBV5-5 to TRBJ1-1, with TRBD1 matching over 8 bases. DNA for the CDR3: TGTGCCAGCAGCCACAGGGGGATCACTGAAGCTTTCTTT. This sequence encodes CASSHRGITEAFF.